This section outlines one T cell receptor (beta chain) sequence together with its context. It lacks a known antigen. The sample holds no much larger clone one base away, and base qualities are not on file. Library preparation employed the immunoSEQ multiplex PCR assay. To provide template for TCR sequencing, every sample had RNA extracted and reverse transcribed into cDNA. First-strand cDNA was synthesized using SuperScript III with a 2:1 mix of oligo-dT and random hexamers. A synthetic immune receptor repertoire was used to measure amplification bias, and any remaining bias was corrected computationally. Turning to the authors' computational methods: Raw reads were preprocessed for error removal, and CDR3 was defined according to IMGT conventions as running from the conserved cysteine to phenylalanine. Clonality was computed by normalizing Shannon entropy by log2 of the number of productive unique TCRs and subtracting the result from 1. Whether scalp clones were CD4 or CD8 was inferred by matching scalp TCRbeta sequences against CD4 and CD8 repertoires sorted from blood. What TCRdb holds here is the immuneACCESS table cut down to in-frame rearrangements. Part of the clones is not present; checked against another copy, under half of the missing clones reflect an unresolved V gene, and the others are unexplained. V, J and clone size are those of that table, while D and trimming were read from the DNA. The sample data list 250,000 or so clones, and under 80% of these were observed just once. 1% to 1.5% of the sample goes to the ten largest clones.

The sample comes from a study of CD8+ T cells in alopecia areata (dated by TCRdb to between 2017 and 2018). About the study as a whole: The treated patients took part in an open-label pilot trial in which moderate-to-severe alopecia areata was treated with oral tofacitinib at 5 to 10 mg twice daily. Patients received tofacitinib for 6 to 18 months and were then followed off drug for 6 months to check for delayed response and recurrence. In both human patients and the C3H/HeJ mouse model, the study applied high-throughput TCRbeta sequencing to look at T cell clonal expansion in alopecia areata. Scalp tissue and sorted CD4+ and CD8+ peripheral blood T cells from patchy and totalis/universalis alopecia areata patients and from healthy controls were covered by human TCRbeta sequencing. Patients on tofacitinib were biopsied at baseline and after 4 and 24 weeks of treatment, and several of the patients also had a later scalp biopsy. Scalp clonality was compared across normal scalp (n=4), patchy alopecia areata scalp (n=8), and alopecia totalis/universalis scalp (n=8). RNA was obtained with the PAXgene miRNA kit for fixed scalp, the miRNeasy kit for PBMCs, and the RNeasy kit for mouse skin. TCRbeta CDR3 regions were amplified by immunoSEQ multiplex PCR with 35 Vbeta forward and 13 Jbeta reverse primers.

Trimming at the junction amounts to 4 bases on V and 1 base on J, and the germline ends lie 10 bases apart. CDR1 and CDR2 (GTSNPN, SVGIG) derive from the germline V gene (reference sequence). The CDR3 has 14 amino acids, counting the end cysteine and phenylalanine. Solely the CDR3 DNA is kept, with 42 bases framed from the first base. Findings and caveats that apply to the study as a whole: Compared with normal scalp, lesional scalp, particularly in alopecia totalis/universalis, had higher clonality and more expanded CD8+ clones, which suggests antigenic drive. Unlike mouse skin, which is dominated by gammadelta T cells, normal human skin has resident alphabeta T cells that are also sequenced, and this complicates analysis of the scalp TCR repertoire. Shared TCR sequences between patients were less evident than in mice, which may be partly attributable to HLA diversity in the patient population.

According to the study, the label for this sample's time point signals: baseline before oral tofacitinib. Lesional scalp punch biopsies and peripheral blood were obtained from alopecia areata patients. PBMCs were isolated by density centrifugation and stained for CD3, CD4 and CD8, and CD4+ and CD8+ T cells were sorted on a FACSAria. The clonotype originates from a human donor with alopecia areata. Sequencing was performed on CD4+ T cells sorted from blood, taken at week 0. Recombination connected TRBV30 to TRBJ2-2; matching of 6 bases hints at TRBD1 as the D gene. The nucleotide sequence is TGTGCCTGGAATGGGGGCGTGAACACCGGGGAGCTGTTTTTT. Translated, it reads CAWNGGVNTGELFF.